This T cell receptor (beta chain) is from a study of regulatory T cells in long-lasting Graves disease (dated by TCRdb to 2020 to 2022). Describing the broader study: Patients with newly diagnosed Graves' disease had been on antithyroid drugs for under 3 months. Patients with persistent Graves' disease were compared with patients with newly diagnosed Graves' disease using TCR sequencing and RNA sequencing of peripheral blood. TCR sequencing covered some 13 persistent and 20 newly diagnosed Graves' disease patients, 33 samples in total. The study took place in China and was registered as a clinical trial.

What the authors observed across the whole study: Peripheral blood alone was examined, since thyroid tissue, which constituted the primary lesion, could not be accessed. TRBV28, TRBJ1-2 and TRBJ2-5 were preferentially used in persistent disease, while TRBV20-1 and TRBJ2-1 were favored in newly diagnosed disease. Only the TCR beta chain was sequenced and analyzed. Persistent patients shared more public clonotypes among themselves (around 3,000) than newly diagnosed patients did (more than 950). The small sample size was acknowledged by the authors as a limitation that may reduce accuracy. Compared with newly diagnosed patients, persistent Graves' disease patients had lower TCR Shannon entropy and fewer highly expanded clones, which suggests clonal expansion.

About this clonotype itself: The antigen it binds to is not known. Nothing much larger sits one base from this clone, and base qualities are not available.

The time point label, read with the paper, signifies: newly diagnosed GD, antithyroid drugs for less than 3 months. For both TCR sequencing and RNA sequencing, RNA was extracted from PBMCs in TRIzol. Graves' disease was diagnosed according to American Thyroid Association guidelines. Recruitment of patients was carried out at an endocrinology department in Xi'an, China. Each patient gave approximately 9 milliliters of peripheral blood, collected in an EDTA anticoagulant tube. PBMCs were isolated by Ficoll Paque Plus density gradient separation without further T cell sorting. An Agilent 2100 Bioanalyzer and agarose gel were used to check RNA quality, and a NanoDrop 2000 was used to measure RNA concentration. The germline V gene (reference sequence) sets CDR1 to DFQATT and CDR2 to SNEGSKA. Trimming accounts for 5 bases at V and 3 bases at J, while the number of junction bases matched to no gene is 5. The CDR3 holds 13 amino acids from the cysteine to the phenylalanine. Just CDR3 DNA is preserved here, 39 bases in frame from base 1.

Preparation of the library involved multiplex PCR. TCRdb shows the sequencer as Illumina HiSeq 4000. TCR beta libraries were built with iRepertoire HTBI primers and Arm-PCR amplification of CDR3 regions. Before sequencing, the PCR products underwent gel purification. Processing in the source paper ran as follows. Gene usage analysis of CDR3 amino acid clonotypes relied on the 55 to 80 TRBV and fewer than 15 TRBJ segments identified across samples. Filtered high-quality paired reads were merged into contigs using COPE and FqMerger. BLAST was used to align contigs to IMGT TRBV, TRBD and TRBJ reference genes, with CDR3 defined following IMGT. Any clonotype with a frequency above 0.1% was classified as a highly expanded clone. Shannon entropy served as the measure of repertoire diversity, while the Gini coefficient captured V-J evenness. A clonotype found in more than one individual was treated as public. Using fastp trimming at Q25 and MiXCR clonotype assembly, TCRdb reanalyzed the public sequencing data and kept in-frame beta chains. When rows share a CDR3 protein, they turn into one entry using the most common DNA and genes. These V and J calls derive from TCRdb rather than the authors' analysis. The sample table lists 350,000 to 450,000 distinct CDR3 sequences, approximately 15% of them with a count of one. Of the sample, about 32% is held by the ten largest clones.

This sample also appeared in a second study, on T cells in Graves' hyperthyroidism and ophthalmopathy. As that second study puts it: Graves' hyperthyroidism was defined as stable when no progression to ophthalmopathy occurred over 18 months of follow-up. The hyperthyroidism patients were between 18 and 65 years old and newly diagnosed, with a disease duration of less than 2 months. Exclusion was applied to patients with uncontrolled infections, other autoimmune diseases, pregnancy or lactation. Diagnoses relied on clinical symptoms, serum thyroxine and TRAb, thyroid ultrasound and orbital computed tomography. For the first round of RT-PCR on the TCR CDR3, the HTBI primer set was used together with the Qiagen OneStep RT-PCR kit. Most expanded thyroid clonotypes (frequency above 0.001) were also found in blood, which suggests that blood repertoires may mirror thyroid immune responses. A model built on a 13 V-J signature distinguished ophthalmopathy from stable hyperthyroidism, reaching 85% to 90% sensitivity and around 81% specificity in cross-validation and 80%/75% in testing. In validation, the model predicted progression to ophthalmopathy with approximately 71% sensitivity and about 73% specificity, a median of 6.5 months before onset. To identify TCR V-J signatures that set the groups apart, the researchers used a discovery cohort of 100 patients, made up of 40 to 45 with Graves' ophthalmopathy and 57 with stable Graves' hyperthyroidism. Prospective prediction of ophthalmopathy was tested in an independent validation cohort consisting of roughly 20 hyperthyroidism patients and some 16 patients who later progressed to ophthalmopathy. The 100 discovery patients were randomly split 7:3 into training and test sets. In addition, the study compared T-cell repertoires in thyroid tissue and in blood from six Graves' hyperthyroidism patients. Once sampling was done, hyperthyroidism patients were given methimazole at a starting dose of 30 mg daily, whereas ophthalmopathy patients were given high-dose intravenous methylprednisolone. The libraries were constructed in a second round of multiplex PCR and then size-selected and purified. The libraries were sequenced on an Illumina HiSeq2000 using paired-end 100 bp reads. SOAPnuke was used to process the raw data, throwing out any read that contained adapters or uncalled bases, had a mean Phred below 15, or lacked an exact constant-primer or identifier match. COPE v1.2.5 was used to merge the high-quality paired reads, and each unique nucleotide sequence was defined as a clonotype. MiTCR v1.1 was used to align clonotypes to the IMGT TRBV, TRBD and TRBJ reference segments. The analysis was restricted to V-J combinations with a frequency above 0.0001, which together covered 99% to 99.2% of the repertoires. A TCS score was defined as the ratio of F50 (clonal expansion) to E x V (chaos), with BLOSUM62-based TCRdist applied between CDR3 peptides within each V-J. Welch's t-statistics and random forest reduced fewer than 600 V-J features to 13, which were used in a naive Bayes classifier (R e1071). No statistical method was used to fix the sample size in advance, and group allocation was not hidden from the investigators. The paper describes TCR Vbeta CDR3 sequencing of about 140 peripheral blood samples, made up of some 42 ophthalmopathy patients, around 78 hyperthyroidism patients and roughly 17 progressor patients.

The sequences come from peripheral blood mononuclear cells (PBMCs), collected at new diagnosis, from a patient treated with antithyroid drugs. Recombination connected TRBV20-1 to TRBJ2-3; TRBD1 agrees with 7 junctional bases. The source is a man aged 40-49 years with Graves disease. Donor details come from another sample of the same person, matched by shared clones. CDR3 region: CSALPTGTDTQYF. The nucleotide sequence is given as TGCAGTGCTTTGCCGACAGGGACAGATACGCAGTATTTT.